The 31 T cell receptor beta chains in this list originate from one sample, sequenced in a study of CD8+ T cells in alopecia areata (dated by TCRdb to the late 2010s). Library preparation was by the immunoSEQ multiplex PCR assay. To provide template for TCR sequencing, every sample had RNA extracted and reverse transcribed into cDNA. TCRdb took over this immuneACCESS table, retaining in-frame rearrangements with V and J assigned. Such tables are incomplete; in checked studies, under half of the missing clones stem from an unresolved V gene, and the remainder is unexplained. Present in this sample are 130,000 to 150,000 clones, about two thirds of which were seen just once. The ten top clones hold 30% to 45% of the sample. Sequencing was carried out using CD8+ T cells sorted from blood. These receptors all stem from a human donor in good health.

There are a few counts of this clone. The rearrangement uses TRBV13 and TRBJ2-7, with D possibly being TRBD2 (5 bases). The CDR3 totals 13 residues. Germline values: CDR1 PRHDT, CDR2 FYEKMQ (reference sequence). V dropped 4 bases and J dropped 6 bases, with 13 bases sitting between them. CDR3 sequence: CASSYARGREQYF. The CDR3 DNA is TGTGCCAGCAGCTACGCCCGAGGGCGCGAGCAGTACTTC.

This clone was counted between two and nine times. The V call is TRBV7-8, the J call TRBJ2-1, with 7 bases that match TRBD2. This CDR3 region has 13 residues. The V gene's germline CDR1 is SGHVS and CDR2 FQNEAQ. Trimming removed 3 bases from V and 7 bases from J; junction bases left unmatched: 3. The CDR3 region has the DNA TGTGCCAGCAGCTTTAGAGCGGGGAATGAGCAGTTCTTC. Residues: CASSFRAGNEQFF.

In DNA, the CDR3 is TGCAGTCGTCAGGGGCCGGGAGGCTACACCTTC. The encoded protein is CSRQGPGGYTF. The rearrangement joins TRBV20-1 to TRBJ1-2, with D possibly TRBD1 on 6 matching bases. Looked up from germline, CDR1 is DFQATT and CDR2 is SNEGSKA (reference sequence). The CDR3 is 11 residues long. V dropped 8 bases and J dropped 8 bases, with 15 bases sitting between them.

Remarks on this clone: Distinct nucleotide sequences in the sample also encode this CDR3. The gene calls are TRBV5-1 and TRBJ1-1, with D unclear. Trimming stripped 2 bases from V and 4 bases from J, with 9 bases between. The CDR3 length is 13 residues. From germline, CDR1 is SGHRS and CDR2 YFSETQ. The chain's CDR3 is CASSLTGSTEAFF. In DNA form, the CDR3 reads TGCGCCAGCAGCTTAACCGGAAGCACTGAAGCTTTCTTT. Complete variable domain (other parts from reference TRBV5-1 and TRBJ1-1): KAGVTQTPRYLIKTRGQQVTLSCSPISGHRSVSWYQQTPGQGLQFLFEYFSETQRNKGNFPGRFSGRQFSNSRSEMNVSTLELGDSALYLCASSLTGSTEAFFGQGTRLTVV.

The chain carries TRBV21-1 and TRBJ2-5. TRBV21-1 represents a pseudogene. The CDR3 extends over 15 amino acids. The CDR3 reads CASSNIDTYQETQYF. The CDR3 nucleotides read TGTGCCAGCAGCAATATCGATACGTACCAAGAGACCCAGTACTTC.

The chain recombines TRBV7-9 with TRBJ2-3; TRBD1 aligns across 11 bases. The V gene end was trimmed by 6 bases and the J gene end by 6 bases; junction bases not matched to a gene: 11. This CDR3 is 16 amino acids long. Germline V CDR1 and CDR2: SEHNR, FQNEAQ (reference sequence). CDR3: CASRKGTGGLVDTQYF. The CDR3 bases are TGTGCCAGCAGAAAGGGGACAGGGGGGCTTGTGGATACGCAGTATTTT.

J is TRBJ2-7 and V is TRBV21-1. TRBV21-1 is assigned pseudogene status. This CDR3 comprises 13 residues. CDR3 protein: CASSKARRYEQYF. The DNA of the CDR3 is TGTGCCAGCAGCAAAGCCCGAAGGTACGAGCAGTACTTC.

The chain is built from TRBV29-1 and TRBJ1-5; TRBD1 matches at 7 bases. V dropped 7 bases and J dropped 1; count of bases not matched to a gene: 4. Germline CDR1 reads SQVTM; CDR2 reads ANQGSEA. The CDR3 is 13 residues long. For the CDR3, the DNA is TGCAGCGCGCAGGGGGGGAGCAATCAGCCCCAGCATTTT. This encodes CSAQGGSNQPQHF.

The V call is TRBV27, the J call TRBJ2-5, with no clear D. Germline V gives CDR1 MNHEY, CDR2 SMNVEV (reference sequence). The CDR3 contains 12 residues. The germline V and J ends were trimmed by 5 bases and 5 bases, with 9 bases remaining between them. Written as DNA, the CDR3 is TGTGCCAGCAGTACCAATTGGGAGACCCAGTACTTC. Translation gives CASSTNWETQYF.

This chain uses TRBV29-1 with TRBJ2-7, with D possibly matching TRBD1 (5 bases). In germline, CDR1 is SQVTM, CDR2 ANQGSEA. The CDR3 sequence is 13 residues long. V was cut by 5 bases and J by 0 bases, with 11 bases left in between. The CDR3 DNA follows: TGCAGCGTTATAAGCAGGGCCTCCTACGAGCAGTACTTC. Translation gives CSVISRASYEQYF.

The chain combines TRBV7-9 with TRBJ2-5; D may be TRBD1 (6 bases). Trimming took off 4 bases at V and 2 bases at J, with 11 bases between the two ends. The CDR3 sequence is 14 residues long. Germline CDR1 and CDR2: SEHNR and FQNEAQ (reference sequence). As DNA, the CDR3 is TGTGCCAGCAGCTGGTCCGGACAGCAAGAGACCCAGTACTTC. Translated: CASSWSGQQETQYF.

The rearrangement joins TRBV11-1 to TRBJ2-7; 12 bases align to TRBD1. The CDR3 covers 15 residues. V dropped 5 bases and J dropped 4; count of bases not matched to a gene: 6. Per germline, CDR1 SGHAT and CDR2 FQDESV (reference sequence). Here the CDR3 reads CASSIGTGGEYEQYF. The CDR3 bases are TGTGCCAGCAGCATAGGGACAGGGGGCGAATACGAGCAGTACTTC.

This clone occurred once. The gene calls are TRBV28 and TRBJ2-1; D is unclear. The germline V and J ends were trimmed by 3 bases and 3 bases, with 12 bases remaining between them. CDR3 length equals 15 residues. Germline V CDR1 and CDR2: MDHEN, SYDVKM. CDR3 region: CASSFTASSYNEQFF. CDR3 in DNA: TGTGCCAGCAGTTTCACAGCCAGTAGCTACAATGAGCAGTTCTTC.

The chain is built from TRBV2 and TRBJ2-2; TRBD2 matches at 7 bases. The CDR3 length is 13 residues. Germline-derived CDR1 and CDR2 are SNHLY and FYNNEI. The chain's CDR3 is CGTLAPNTGELFF. CDR3 coding DNA: TGTGGAACACTAGCGCCGAACACCGGGGAGCTGTTTTTT.

This clone turned up a few times. The CDR3 protein is CSVEDRVGPGYTF. Written as DNA, the CDR3 is TGCAGCGTTGAAGATCGGGTGGGACCGGGTTACACCTTC. This chain connects TRBV29-1 to TRBJ1-2, with a tentative D call TRBD1 (5 bases). CDR1 and CDR2 (germline): SQVTM, ANQGSEA. V was trimmed by 0 bases and J by 11 bases, leaving 16 bases between them. The CDR3 is 13 residues long.

This chain links TRBV9 with TRBJ2-1; D is unresolved. The germline V gene encodes CDR1 SGDLS and CDR2 YYNGEE. The CDR3 has 12 residues. The ends were cut back, 3 bases at V and 7 bases at J, with 8 bases in the middle. The CDR3 is CASSAAGNEQFF. In nucleotides, the CDR3 is TGTGCCAGCAGCGCGGCCGGGAATGAGCAGTTCTTC.

This chain links TRBV9 with TRBJ2-3; 11 bases map to TRBD2. The germline V gene encodes CDR1 SGDLS and CDR2 YYNGEE. The junction had 9 bases not matched to a gene; V was cut back by 4 bases and J by 2 bases. This CDR3 has 17 residues. The DNA for the CDR3 is TGTGCCAGCAGCCGGTCCCCGACTAGCGGGGACACAGATACGCAGTATTTT. Protein product: CASSRSPTSGDTDTQYF.

The chain is built from TRBV27 and TRBJ2-5; no definite D call. The CDR3 has 13 residues. Germline CDR1 MNHEY, CDR2 SMNVEV (reference sequence). V dropped 0 bases and J dropped 7 bases, with 9 bases sitting between them. Here the CDR3 DNA reads TGTGCCAGCAGTTTATCGATCACGGGGACCCAGTACTTC. It is translated as CASSLSITGTQYF.

CDR3 sequence: CASSPGGEETQYF. The CDR3 nucleotides read TGTGCCAGCTCACCGGGAGGTGAGGAGACCCAGTACTTC. The chain is built from TRBV18 and TRBJ2-5, with a possible D match to TRBD2 (6 bases). V shed 3 bases and J shed 5 bases, with 10 bases lying between them. The CDR3 has 13 amino acids. Germline V gives CDR1 KGHSH, CDR2 LQKENI.

The J gene is TRBJ2-5, the V gene TRBV29-1, with TRBD2 as a possible D gene (5 bases). V lost 4 bases, J lost 5 bases, and 11 bases lay in between. The CDR3 contains 12 residues. The germline gives CDR1 SQVTM, CDR2 ANQGSEA. The CDR3 DNA is TGCAGCGTTGTGGCGGGCGGGGAGACCCAGTACTTC. As protein: CSVVAGGETQYF.

This clone was picked up one time. V usage is TRBV10-3 and J usage is TRBJ2-7; D unclear. CDR1 is ENHRY and CDR2 is SYGVKD in the germline V gene. The V end was cut by 0 bases, the J end by 1 base, with 7 bases between. This CDR3 spans 14 amino acids. CDR3 sequence: CAISESVVSYEQYF. CDR3 sequence (DNA): TGTGCCATCAGTGAGTCGGTAGTATCCTACGAGCAGTACTTC.

This sequence joins TRBV27 and TRBJ2-7, with unresolved D. There are 15 residues in the CDR3. From germline, CDR1 is MNHEY and CDR2 SMNVEV (reference sequence). Trimming cost V 6 bases and J 3 bases, with 18 bases left between them. In DNA, the CDR3 is TGTGCCAGCAGACCCCAGTCTGGTGTGGGCTACGAGCAGTACTTC. Translation: CASRPQSGVGYEQYF.

This chain links TRBV4-1 with TRBJ1-2; no clear D gene. V lost 0 bases to trimming and J lost 4 bases, with 12 bases between them. The germline V gene encodes CDR1 MGHRA and CDR2 YSYEKL. CDR3 length: 15 residues. CDR3 residues: CASSQDTGVGYGYTF. The DNA of the CDR3 is TGCGCCAGCAGCCAAGATACCGGCGTGGGCTATGGCTACACCTTC.

This clone has just one count. The gene calls are TRBV7-3 and TRBJ1-5, with 8 bases matching TRBD1. The V segment lost 6 bases and the J segment 4 bases; nucleotides outside the gene matches: 14. Germline V gene data show CDR1 as SGHTA and CDR2 as FQGTGA. The CDR3 covers 17 residues. Here the CDR3 DNA reads TGTGCCAGCAGTTACCCCCCCCCAGGACAGGGTAATCAGCCCCAGCATTTT. It codes for CASSYPPPGQGNQPQHF.

This chain joins TRBV29-1 and TRBJ2-3, with TRBD2 matching 7 bases. The CDR3 loop spans 13 amino acids. Per germline, CDR1 SQVTM and CDR2 ANQGSEA. Germline trimming cut 4 bases from V and 5 bases from J; bases unmatched to any gene: 6. CDR3 DNA: TGCAGCGTTGTTGGCGGGAGCGTAGATACGCAGTATTTT. Protein sequence: CSVVGGSVDTQYF.

The CDR3 region is CASQMTGSGELFF. The CDR3 nucleotides are TGTGCCAGCCAAATGACAGGGTCCGGGGAGCTGTTTTTT. The chain joins TRBV6-5 to TRBJ2-2; 7 nucleotides line up with TRBD1. The junction had 6 bases not matched to a gene; V was cut back by 8 bases and J by 6 bases. Germline loops: CDR1 MNHEY, CDR2 SVGAGI. The CDR3 covers 13 residues.

The chain links TRBV30 to TRBJ2-7; D unclear. Per germline, CDR1 GTSNPN and CDR2 SVGIG (reference sequence). This CDR3 contains 16 residues. V lost 0 bases to trimming and J lost 3 bases, with 18 bases between them. The CDR3 protein is CAWSVPPWEVGYEQYF. The CDR3 nucleotides read TGTGCCTGGAGTGTACCCCCTTGGGAAGTGGGCTACGAGCAGTACTTC.

The chain links TRBV29-1 to TRBJ2-7; 7 nucleotides match TRBD1. CDR1 is SQVTM and CDR2 is ANQGSEA in the germline V gene. J lost 0 bases, V lost 3 bases, and 11 bases had no gene match. CDR3 length equals 16 residues. The DNA of the CDR3 is TGCAGCGTTGAGACGACAGGGAAAACCCTCTCCTACGAGCAGTACTTC. It codes for CSVETTGKTLSYEQYF.

Worth noting for this clone: An end of the junction does not agree with germline; a read error may underlie this. The V call is TRBV29-1, the J call TRBJ1-3; weak D call: TRBD1 (6 bases). The CDR3 has 13 residues. Germline loops: CDR1 SQVTM, CDR2 ANQGSEA. CDR3 residues: CSVPKGVASMLNF. Here the CDR3 DNA reads TGCAGCGTGCCGAAGGGGGTAGCGTCGATGTTAAATTTT.

The chain carries TRBV7-3 and TRBJ2-1; 8 bases map to TRBD2. Germline assignment: CDR1 SGHTA and CDR2 FQGTGA. The CDR3 consists of 14 residues. V gave up 3 bases and J gave up 5 bases; unmatched junction bases: 3. The CDR3: CASSFSGMDNEQFF. DNA of the CDR3: TGTGCCAGCAGCTTTAGCGGGATGGACAATGAGCAGTTCTTC.

This clone appeared a few times. The chain has TRBV6-4 and TRBJ2-3; 10 bases are a match to TRBD1. Trimming took 3 bases from V and 1 from J; bases not matched to a gene: 1. Germline V gene sequence: CDR1 MRHNA, CDR2 SNTAGT. This CDR3 has 15 amino acids. The CDR3 DNA reads as TGTGCCAGCAGTGAAGGGACAGGGGGCACAGATACGCAGTATTTT. It encodes CASSEGTGGTDTQYF.